The sequence of this TCR beta chain was determined in a study of neoadjuvant anti-PD-1 for oral cavity cancer. This clone was counted only a few times. Method: immunoSEQ multiplex PCR; TCRdb's copy keeps in-frame clones and lacks some. The table records more than 9,500 clones, around 56% of them present only once. V shed 10 bases and J shed 1 base, with 14 bases lying between them. Germline V CDR1 and CDR2: SEHNR, FQNEAQ (reference sequence). This CDR3 contains 14 residues. These oral cavity squamous cell carcinomas were HPV-negative and locally advanced. This TCR derives from a person aged 35 to 85 with oral cavity squamous cell carcinoma. The J gene is TRBJ1-5, the V gene TRBV7-9, with unresolved D. The specimen comprised tumor tissue, sampled before nivolumab (anti-PD-1) treatment. Written as DNA, the CDR3 is TGTGCCAACCCAGGAAGGAGGAGCAATCAGCCCCAGCATTTT. It encodes CANPGRRSNQPQHF.